This TCR beta chain was captured in a study of T cell repertoires in cytomegalovirus infection. Turning to the study itself: Public signatures in TCR beta pointed to CMV infection and matching HLA type.

TCRdb passed the reads through MiXCR, listing each CDR3 protein once. The sample gives fewer than 550,000 distinct CDR3 sequences, approximately 32% of which show up once; around 13% is in the top ten. Study-wide findings and caveats: Carriers of CMV plus the relevant HLA were identified by cumulative public TCR beta family frequency. CMV-specific TCR beta clonotypes restricted by HLA-C were the ones dominating the ex vivo response.

Details on this clonotype: Its target is unknown.

V was shortened by 4 bases and J by 8 bases, with 17 bases between the two germline ends. The CDR3 spans 15 residues. In germline, CDR1 is LGHNA, CDR2 YSLEER. Sequenced material: PBMCs. J is TRBJ1-4 and V is TRBV4-3; no clear D. The origin of this receptor is a human donor in good health (CMV status not recorded). Some clones in this sample may be carry-over from other donors' samples. The CDR3 bases are TGCGCCAGCAGCCGATCGTGGGCAAGCAGGGAAAAACTGTTTTTT. Translating it yields CASSRSWASREKLFF.